This T cell receptor (beta chain) was observed in a study of beta chain features in type 1 diabetes. Study at large: Comparable age, gender and cell yields were observed in patients relative to healthy donors. Findings and caveats of the study: Any HLA type influence on TCRB rearrangement was left unresolved here. A closer apparent resemblance between naive, central memory and Treg TCRB repertoires was seen in patients than in healthy donors.

Stem cell-like memory, regulatory, central memory and naive CD4+ cells were sorted via CD45RO/CCR7/CD25/CD127/CD95/CD27. Expressed TCRB transcripts were sequenced because the entire RNA isolate underwent reverse transcription. Produced via immunoSEQ multiplex PCR; TCRdb's table is partial and in-frame only. The sample has 300,000 to 350,000 clones; around 20% are singletons. V shed 4 bases and J shed 1 base, with 7 bases lying between them. This CDR3 comprises 13 residues. The germline gives CDR1 ENHRY, CDR2 SYGVKD. This clone was seen only a few times. What it recognizes is unknown. The TCR was taken from a woman aged 18-35 years in good health. The chain couples TRBV10-3 to TRBJ2-5; unclear D gene. Material: naive CD4+ T cells from blood. CDR3: CAISGASQETQYF. CDR3 coding DNA: TGTGCCATCAGTGGGGCCAGCCAAGAGACCCAGTACTTC.